The 22 T cell receptor beta chains given below trace back to one sample, sequenced in a study of a mutant IDH1 vaccine in newly diagnosed glioma. Antigen specificity for these receptors is unknown. The time point denotes: week 35, safety follow-up. The vaccine gave 300 ug of a 20-mer mutant IDH1 peptide subcutaneously per dose. The method was immunoSEQ multiplex PCR; TCRdb's version includes in-frame clones alone and lacks a portion of them. This repertoire shows over 60,000 clones, about four fifths found once; its top ten account for roughly 5.3%. Sequenced here: PBMCs, sampled from a glioma patient whose treatment included an IDH1 peptide vaccine. The origin of the receptors is a man aged 35 to 55 with glioma.

The chain carries TRBV5-1 and TRBJ2-1, with TRBD2 as a possible D gene (7 bases). The CDR3 consists of 16 residues. Trimming took 0 bases from V and 8 from J, leaving 18 bases between them. Looked up from germline, CDR1 is SGHRS and CDR2 is YFSETQ. CDR3 sequence: CASSLGLRGGGHEQFF. CDR3 sequence (DNA): TGCGCCAGCAGCTTGGGCCTTCGCGGGGGCGGGCATGAGCAGTTCTTC.

The chain recombines TRBV7-8 with TRBJ2-3; D not certain. This CDR3 is built from 16 residues. Deletions cut 3 bases from V and 0 bases from J, with 13 bases between. The germline V gene encodes CDR1 SGHVS and CDR2 FQNEAQ. CDR3 protein: CASSFLPGFSTDTQYF. As DNA, the CDR3 is TGTGCCAGCAGCTTTCTTCCGGGTTTTAGCACAGATACGCAGTATTTT.

There are a few counts of this clone. The chain combines TRBV29-1 with TRBJ2-1; 8 positions match TRBD2. The CDR3 covers 14 residues. Looked up from germline, CDR1 is SQVTM and CDR2 is ANQGSEA. J gave up 4 bases and V 3 bases, and 5 bases lay outside the gene matches. The CDR3 DNA reads as TGCAGCGTTGATACTAGCGGACTATACAATGAGCAGTTCTTC. Translated: CSVDTSGLYNEQFF.

This clone appeared a single time. The chain employs TRBV7-2 and TRBJ1-5; the D is unclear. Between the trimmed V and J ends, which lost 1 base and 1 base, there was a span of 8 bases. The CDR3 contains 15 residues. Per the germline V gene, CDR1 is SGHTA and CDR2 is FQGNSA. DNA for the CDR3: TGTGCCAGCAGCTTAGGGGTGGGGAGCAATCAGCCCCAGCATTTT. Translated, it gives CASSLGVGSNQPQHF.

V is TRBV4-1 and J is TRBJ2-2; D is possibly TRBD2 (6 bases). Germline V gives CDR1 MGHRA, CDR2 YSYEKL. The CDR3 length is 17 residues. V lost 1 base and J lost 2, with 14 bases in between. CDR3 bases: TGCGCCAGCAGCCAAGGGGGAGGCGGGGCAAACACCGGGGAGCTGTTTTTT. It translates to CASSQGGGGANTGELFF.

The rearrangement joins TRBV5-1 to TRBJ2-7, with D unresolved. Trimming cost V 5 bases and J 2 bases, with 5 bases left between them. CDR1 is SGHRS and CDR2 is YFSETQ in the germline V gene. This CDR3 is built from 11 residues. The CDR3 sequence: CASRLTYEQYF. For the CDR3, the DNA is TGCGCCAGCAGGCTAACCTACGAGCAGTACTTC. Full variable domain (missing parts from reference TRBV5-1 and TRBJ2-7): KAGVTQTPRYLIKTRGQQVTLSCSPISGHRSVSWYQQTPGQGLQFLFEYFSETQRNKGNFPGRFSGRQFSNSRSEMNVSTLELGDSALYLCASRLTYEQYFGPGTRLTVT.

The chain joins TRBV2 to TRBJ2-1; 8 nucleotides agree with TRBD2. The CDR3 sequence is 11 residues long. V gave up 6 bases and J gave up 15 bases; unmatched junction bases: 7. Per germline, CDR1 SNHLY and CDR2 FYNNEI. Written as DNA, the CDR3 is TGTGCCAGCAGCGCCTTAGCGGGACTGTTCTTC. Translating gives CASSALAGLFF.

J is TRBJ2-2 and V is TRBV6-5; D possibly matches TRBD1 or TRBD2 (5 bases each). V shed 6 bases and J shed 2 bases, with 10 bases lying between them. This CDR3 has 14 residues. The V gene's germline CDR1 is MNHEY and CDR2 SVGAGI. The CDR3 region has the DNA TGTGCCAGCAGCCCCTGGGACAACACCGGGGAGCTGTTTTTT. As protein: CASSPWDNTGELFF.

The CDR3 DNA is TGTGCCAGCAGCTTAACTGTGCCAGATACGCAGTATTTT. It specifies CASSLTVPDTQYF. The chain couples TRBV7-2 to TRBJ2-3; D remains ambiguous. V lost 2 bases and J 4 bases, leaving 7 bases between the germline ends. This CDR3 comprises 13 residues. CDR1 is SGHTA and CDR2 is FQGNSA in the germline V gene.

This clone has only a few counts. V gene TRBV5-1 combines with J gene TRBJ2-5; D is unresolved. CDR3 length equals 13 residues. Germline V gene sequence: CDR1 SGHRS, CDR2 YFSETQ. The germline V and J ends were trimmed by 0 bases and 0 bases, with 3 bases remaining between them. The CDR3 sequence: CASSLDYQETQYF. Here the CDR3 DNA reads TGCGCCAGCAGCTTGGACTACCAAGAGACCCAGTACTTC.

This clone is a singleton in its sample. This chain joins TRBV7-2 and TRBJ2-5; D not certain. Deletions cut 0 bases from V and 0 bases from J, with 8 bases between. CDR1 and CDR2 from the germline V gene are SGHTA and FQGNSA. The CDR3 has 15 residues. CDR3 sequence: CASSLAPRYQETQYF. The CDR3 coding sequence is TGTGCCAGCAGCTTAGCGCCCAGGTACCAAGAGACCCAGTACTTC.

Here the CDR3 DNA reads TGTGCCAGCAGCGCGAGAGACAGTTCCAACAATGAGCAGTTCTTC. Translated, it gives CASSARDSSNNEQFF. The genes are TRBV9 and TRBJ2-1; a weak D match, TRBD1 (5 bases). Germline V lookup: CDR1 SGDLS, CDR2 YYNGEE. The CDR3 runs 15 residues. The germline V and J ends were trimmed by 3 bases and 5 bases, with 15 bases remaining between them.

The chain carries TRBV5-6 and TRBJ2-3, with 8 bases fitting TRBD2. The CDR3 has 16 amino acids. The V gene end was trimmed by 0 bases and the J gene end by 0 bases; junction bases not matched to a gene: 3. Germline lookup yields CDR1 SGHDT and CDR2 YYEEEE. The CDR3 loop reads CASSLVRGGSTDTQYF. CDR3 in DNA: TGTGCCAGCAGCTTGGTCCGCGGGGGGAGCACAGATACGCAGTATTTT.

This clone is a singleton in its sample. This chain connects TRBV19 to TRBJ2-5; tentative D call: TRBD1 (6 bases). Germline CDR1 and CDR2: LNHDA and SQIVND (reference sequence). V lost 6 bases and J lost 1, with 9 bases in between. The CDR3 length is 13 residues. The chain's CDR3 is CASRNRVQETQYF. In DNA form, the CDR3 reads TGTGCCAGTAGAAACAGGGTCCAAGAGACCCAGTACTTC.

This chain joins TRBV30 and TRBJ2-2; maybe TRBD1 (5 bases). Germline values: CDR1 GTSNPN, CDR2 SVGIG (reference sequence). The CDR3 loop spans 12 amino acids. V lost 0 bases, J lost 7 bases, and 6 bases lay in between. The chain's CDR3 is CAWSVGVGELFF. For the CDR3, the DNA is TGTGCCTGGAGTGTAGGGGTCGGGGAGCTGTTTTTT.

J is TRBJ2-3 and V is TRBV2; 12 bases map to TRBD2. The CDR3 has 13 residues. Germline assignment: CDR1 SNHLY and CDR2 FYNNEI. The trim removed 8 bases at V and 6 bases at J, leaving 3 bases unmatched. The chain's CDR3 is CASCGTSGDTQYF. As DNA, the CDR3 is TGTGCCAGCTGCGGGACTAGCGGGGATACGCAGTATTTT.

The chain uses TRBV2 and TRBJ2-3; D ambiguous. The V and J ends lost 2 bases and 0 bases respectively, with 9 bases between them. The CDR3 loop spans 15 amino acids. The germline gives CDR1 SNHLY, CDR2 FYNNEI. The CDR3 protein is CASSEYPSSTDTQYF. The DNA for the CDR3 is TGTGCCAGCAGTGAATATCCTTCCAGCACAGATACGCAGTATTTT.

V gene TRBV18 combines with J gene TRBJ1-1; no clear D. CDR1 KGHSH and CDR2 LQKENI come from the germline V gene. The CDR3 sequence is 16 residues long. V was cut by 3 bases and J by 0 bases, with 14 bases left in between. CDR3 region: CASSPLPDTLNTEAFF. The CDR3 DNA sequence: TGTGCCAGCTCACCCCTGCCAGACACCTTGAACACTGAAGCTTTCTTT. Variable domain in full (rest from reference TRBV18 and TRBJ1-1): NAGVMQNPRHLVRRRGQEARLRCSPMKGHSHVYWYRQLPEEGLKFMVYLQKENIIDESGMPKERFSAEFPKEGPSILRIQQVVRGDSAAYFCASSPLPDTLNTEAFFGQGTRLTVV.

The chain combines TRBV5-6 with TRBJ2-3; 10 bases are shared with TRBD2. This CDR3 has 17 amino acids. V was clipped by 5 bases and J by 1 base; unmatched bases: 10. Germline V gene lookup returns CDR1 SGHDT and CDR2 YYEEEE. This chain's CDR3 is CASSRTSGRNRTDTQYF. The CDR3 DNA reads as TGTGCCAGCAGTAGGACTAGCGGACGCAACCGCACAGATACGCAGTATTTT.

The rearrangement uses TRBV18 and TRBJ2-5; no firm D call. Germline CDR1 KGHSH, CDR2 LQKENI. The CDR3 sequence is 12 residues long. V dropped 3 bases and J dropped 5 bases, with 7 bases sitting between them. The CDR3 loop reads CASSPIQETQYF. The CDR3 region has the DNA TGTGCCAGCTCACCGATACAGGAGACCCAGTACTTC. Filled out from reference TRBV18 and TRBJ2-5, the complete variable domain reads NAGVMQNPRHLVRRRGQEARLRCSPMKGHSHVYWYRQLPEEGLKFMVYLQKENIIDESGMPKERFSAEFPKEGPSILRIQQVVRGDSAAYFCASSPIQETQYFGPGTRLLVL.

The V and J genes are TRBV18 and TRBJ2-2; D is possibly TRBD2 (6 bases). V lost 2 bases to trimming and J lost 5 bases, with 15 bases between them. Germline CDR1 reads KGHSH; CDR2 reads LQKENI. This CDR3 is 16 amino acids long. The CDR3: CASSPGGEPYTGELFF. CDR3 nucleotide sequence: TGTGCCAGCTCACCAGGCGGGGAGCCGTATACCGGGGAGCTGTTTTTT.

The chain carries TRBV2 and TRBJ2-1; 11 bases map to TRBD2. The CDR3 totals 15 residues. The germline V gene has CDR1 SNHLY and CDR2 FYNNEI. V shed 4 bases and J 5 bases; nucleotides not matched to a gene: 4. The CDR3 bases are TGTGCCAGCAGTGGGTCGACTAGCGGGAACAATGAGCAGTTCTTC. This gives the protein CASSGSTSGNNEQFF.